This T cell receptor beta chain was captured in a study of blood T cell repertoires in COVID-19 (dated by TCRdb to about 2020). The study in broad terms: The collaborator samples originated in the United States, Italy and Spain and spanned the acute and convalescent phases of COVID-19. The prospective study material was composed of cDNA or gDNA derived from T cells, B-cell-depleted T cells, or PBMCs. Deeply sampled blood TCRbeta repertoires from subjects exposed to, actively infected with, or recovered from COVID-19 were included in the dataset. A freely available public database, intended as a resource for researchers studying the immune response to SARS-CoV-2, is where the repertoires were released. Samples came from the ongoing ImmuneRACE study (first 160 participants) plus 1,254 subjects from 6 global collaborators. The sample metadata nearly always contained a de-identified subject ID, COVID-19 status, age in years and sex. Where available, HLA class I and class II types were obtained from metadata supplied by the sample provider rather than from assay-based typing. The paper's findings and limits, for the study overall: The amount of clinical and demographic metadata varied by source and participant and was provided uncurated.

Compared with germline, V lacks 5 bases and J lacks 8 bases; bases without a gene match: 6. Counted from cysteine to phenylalanine, this CDR3 has 15 amino acids. Just CDR3 DNA is preserved here, 45 bases in frame from base 1. The CDR1 and CDR2 encoded by the germline V gene are SGHTA and FQGTGA. The immunoSEQ Assay, a bias-controlled multiplex PCR, was used to amplify TCRbeta CDR3 regions from genomic DNA. Processing in the source paper ran as follows. Within the assay, amplification of reference gene primers was used to estimate how many nucleated cells each sample contained. To quantify the absolute abundance of each unique TCRbeta CDR3 rearrangement, sequence reads were collapsed and filtered. For each sample, productive Simpson clonality was calculated by taking the square root of Simpson's diversity index across productive rearrangements. In its TCRdb copy, this immuneACCESS table keeps in-frame sequences only and misses some clones. Where compared with another copy, unresolved V genes explain less than half of these, and the others have no known cause. Clone size and the V and J calls come from that table; the DNA yielded D and trimming. The sample includes under 400,000 clones, with 88% observed a single time. About 0.94% of the sample goes to the ten largest clones.

Enrolling through a virtual design, the prospective study's participants ranged in age from roughly 18 to 90 years and lived across roughly 23 United States geographic areas. In the prospective study, cohorts were assigned on the basis of participant-reported clinical history obtained from a screening survey and a study questionnaire. Exposed participants were defined as having been in contact with someone with a PCR-confirmed or clinician-diagnosed COVID-19 case within 2 weeks of study entry. In the prospective study, whole blood, serum and a nasopharyngeal or oropharyngeal swab were collected from each participant by mobile phlebotomists. Participants in the prospective study had the option to provide additional blood draws and questionnaires over a roughly two-month period. Before DNA extraction, prospective study blood samples were shipped either frozen or at room temperature. This clone was detected only a few times. Its recognized antigen is unknown. Base qualities were left out, and no much larger clone turns up one base away.

The V and J segments used are TRBV7-3 and TRBJ2-1; TRBD2 aligns with 13 central bases. The sequencing input was PBMCs or T cells enriched from blood (not recorded which). This clonotype was sampled from a woman in her 30s who had been exposed to COVID-19. The nucleotide sequence is TGTGCCAGCAGCCAGGGACTAGCGGGAATCGATGAGCAGTTCTTC. Its amino acids are CASSQGLAGIDEQFF.